Each of the 12 T cell receptor beta chains below was sequenced from the same sample in a study of CD8 T cells in Susac syndrome. Reverse transcription used about 0.45 to 1 ug RNA and random hexamers. TCRdb reanalysed the immunoSEQ multiplex PCR reads using MiXCR and keeps one entry per CDR3 protein. The table records about 210,000 distinct CDR3 sequences, 95% of them present only once. The sequencing input was CD4+ T cells from PBMCs. The receptor source for this set is a human donor with multiple sclerosis.

The chain couples TRBV29-1 to TRBJ2-5, with 12 bases aligning to TRBD2. Germline V CDR1 and CDR2: SQVTM, ANQGSEA. The ends lost 7 bases at V and 2 bases at J; junction bases unmatched: 5. The length of the CDR3 is 14 residues. In nucleotides, the CDR3 is TGCAGCGCCGACGGGACTAGCGGGCAAGAGACCCAGTACTTC. Its protein product is CSADGTSGQETQYF.

This chain uses TRBV29-1 with TRBJ2-2; tentatively, D is TRBD1 (5 bases). The CDR3 sequence is 14 residues long. Germline V CDR1 and CDR2: SQVTM, ANQGSEA. The V and J ends lost 5 bases and 2 bases respectively, with 12 bases between them. The DNA for the CDR3 is TGCAGCGTTCAGGGTCAAAGAAACACCGGGGAGCTGTTTTTT. Translated: CSVQGQRNTGELFF.

The CDR3 DNA is TGTGCCAGCAGCGTAGACGGACAGGGCTATGGCTACACCTTC. The encoded protein is CASSVDGQGYGYTF. This chain uses TRBV9 with TRBJ1-2, with TRBD1 matching 8 bases. The germline V gene encodes CDR1 SGDLS and CDR2 YYNGEE. J was trimmed by 4 bases and V by 0 bases; bases with no gene match: 2. The CDR3 extends over 14 amino acids.

This clonotype was detected once. The chain is built from TRBV28 and TRBJ2-5; TRBD2 matches 13 bases. This CDR3 region has 15 residues. Germline CDR1 reads MDHEN; CDR2 reads SYDVKM. Unmatched junction bases numbered 7, after V lost 7 bases and J lost 5 bases. The CDR3 nucleotides are TGTGCCAGCACCGGACTAGCGGGAGTAGGGGAGACCCAGTACTTC. Translation gives CASTGLAGVGETQYF.

The chain recombines TRBV27 with TRBJ2-2; 7 nucleotides align to TRBD2. Germline V gives CDR1 MNHEY, CDR2 SMNVEV (reference sequence). This CDR3 is built from 18 residues. Losses at the gene ends were 3 bases for V and 2 bases for J; bases not matched to a gene: 12. The CDR3 DNA reads as TGTGCCAGCAGTTTTTGGGGTGGCGGGAGAACCAACACCGGGGAGCTGTTTTTT. Residues: CASSFWGGGRTNTGELFF.

This clonotype was recorded only once. The chain couples TRBV12-3 or TRBV12-4 to TRBJ2-1, with no clear D. The CDR3 length is 15 residues. The germline V and J ends were trimmed by 4 bases and 5 bases, with 15 bases remaining between them. The CDR3 nucleotides read TGTGCCAGCAGTTCCCCGAGATGGGTAAACAATGAGCAGTTCTTC. Translated, it gives CASSSPRWVNNEQFF.

The chain is built from TRBV30 and TRBJ2-7, with D unclear. Looked up from germline, CDR1 is GTSNPN and CDR2 is SVGIG (reference sequence). The CDR3 extends over 10 amino acids. Trimming stripped 3 bases from V and 3 bases from J, with 3 bases between. CDR3 sequence (DNA): TGTGCCTGGAGCGGCTACGAGCAGTACTTC. Residues: CAWSGYEQYF. Using reference TRBV30 and TRBJ2-7 for the parts outside the CDR3, the full variable domain is SQTIHQWPATLVQPVGSPLSLECTVEGTSNPNLYWYRQAAGRGLQLLFYSVGIGQISSEVPQNLSASRPQDRQFILSSKKLLLSDSGFYLCAWSGYEQYFGPGTRLTVT.

This clonotype was observed once. This chain uses TRBV10-3 with TRBJ2-7; D remains ambiguous. Germline V gives CDR1 ENHRY, CDR2 SYGVKD. Between the trimmed V and J ends, which lost 4 bases and 1 base, there was a span of 5 bases. The CDR3 runs to 12 residues. CDR3 sequence: CAISGQSYEQYF. The CDR3 DNA reads TGTGCCATCAGTGGACAATCCTACGAGCAGTACTTC.

The rearrangement links TRBV15 to TRBJ2-1; D gene unclear. Germline V lookup: CDR1 LNHNV, CDR2 YYDKDF (reference sequence). The CDR3 length is 13 residues. The V gene lost 6 bases and the J gene lost 0 bases, with 6 bases spanning the gap. The CDR3 bases are TGTGCCACCAGTGGCGTCTCCTACAATGAGCAGTTCTTC. Residues: CATSGVSYNEQFF.

The chain uses TRBV9 and TRBJ2-1; TRBD2 agrees at 9 bases. J was trimmed by 4 bases and V by 0 bases; bases with no gene match: 8. The CDR3 is 17 amino acids. Germline CDR1 is SGDLS and CDR2 is YYNGEE. The CDR3 region is CASSVDMPSGVYNEQFF. Written as DNA, the CDR3 is TGTGCCAGCAGCGTAGATATGCCTAGCGGGGTATACAATGAGCAGTTCTTC.

V and J are TRBV9 and TRBJ2-1; 10 nucleotides line up with TRBD2. Per germline, CDR1 SGDLS and CDR2 YYNGEE. The V gene end was trimmed by 4 bases and the J gene end by 2 bases; junction bases not matched to a gene: 3. The CDR3 is 15 amino acids. This CDR3 is CASSLAGEAYNEQFF. CDR3 in DNA: TGTGCCAGCAGCCTAGCGGGAGAGGCCTACAATGAGCAGTTCTTC.

V gene TRBV28 combines with J gene TRBJ2-1; 8 bases match TRBD2. V gave up 1 base and J gave up 6 bases; unmatched junction bases: 8. The CDR3 extends over 16 amino acids. Germline V CDR1 and CDR2: MDHEN, SYDVKM. The CDR3 DNA reads TGTGCCAGCAGTTTATTCGTAGCGGGGAGGGCCAATGAGCAGTTCTTC. This translates into CASSLFVAGRANEQFF.